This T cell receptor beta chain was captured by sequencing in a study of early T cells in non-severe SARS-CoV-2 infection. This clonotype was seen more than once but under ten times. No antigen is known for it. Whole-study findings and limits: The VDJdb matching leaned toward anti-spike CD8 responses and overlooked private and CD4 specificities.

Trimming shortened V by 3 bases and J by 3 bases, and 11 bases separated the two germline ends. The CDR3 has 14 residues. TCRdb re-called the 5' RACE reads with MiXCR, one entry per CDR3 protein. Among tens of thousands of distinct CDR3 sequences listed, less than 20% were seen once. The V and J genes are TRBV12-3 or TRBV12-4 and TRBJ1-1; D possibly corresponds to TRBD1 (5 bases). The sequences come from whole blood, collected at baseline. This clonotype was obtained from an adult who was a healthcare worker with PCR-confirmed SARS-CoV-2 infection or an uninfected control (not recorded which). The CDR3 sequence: CASSLAGRYTEAFF. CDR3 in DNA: TGTGCCAGCAGTTTGGCAGGGAGGTACACTGAAGCTTTCTTT.